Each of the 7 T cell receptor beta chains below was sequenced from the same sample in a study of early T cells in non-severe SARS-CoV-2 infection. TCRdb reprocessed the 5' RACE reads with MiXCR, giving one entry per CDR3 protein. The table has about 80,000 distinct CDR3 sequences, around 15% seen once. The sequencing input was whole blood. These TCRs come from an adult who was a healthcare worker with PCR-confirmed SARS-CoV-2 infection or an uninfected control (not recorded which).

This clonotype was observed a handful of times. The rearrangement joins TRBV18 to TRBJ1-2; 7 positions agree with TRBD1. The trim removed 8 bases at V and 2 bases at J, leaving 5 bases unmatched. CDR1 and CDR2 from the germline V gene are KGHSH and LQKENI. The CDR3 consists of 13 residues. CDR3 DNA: TGTGCCAGCGCGGGACAGCGAAACTATGGCTACACCTTC. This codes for CASAGQRNYGYTF.

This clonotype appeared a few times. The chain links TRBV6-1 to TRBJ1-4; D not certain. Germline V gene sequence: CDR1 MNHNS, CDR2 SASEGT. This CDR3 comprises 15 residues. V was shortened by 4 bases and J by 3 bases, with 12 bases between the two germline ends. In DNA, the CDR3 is TGTGCCAGCAGTGGCGGGTTAAGGGCTAATGAAAAACTGTTTTTT. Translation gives CASSGGLRANEKLFF.

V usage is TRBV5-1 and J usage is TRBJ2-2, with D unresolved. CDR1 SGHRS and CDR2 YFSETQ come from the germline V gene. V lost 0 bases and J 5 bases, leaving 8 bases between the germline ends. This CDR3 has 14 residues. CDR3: CASSLVAVTGELFF. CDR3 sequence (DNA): TGCGCCAGCAGCTTGGTTGCGGTTACCGGGGAGCTGTTTTTT.

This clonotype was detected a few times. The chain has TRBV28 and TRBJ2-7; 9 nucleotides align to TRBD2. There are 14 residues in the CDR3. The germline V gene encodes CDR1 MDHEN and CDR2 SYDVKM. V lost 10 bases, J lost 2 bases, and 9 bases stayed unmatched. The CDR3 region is CATSIAGATYEQYF. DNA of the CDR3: TGTGCCACCTCAATAGCGGGGGCGACCTACGAGCAGTACTTC.

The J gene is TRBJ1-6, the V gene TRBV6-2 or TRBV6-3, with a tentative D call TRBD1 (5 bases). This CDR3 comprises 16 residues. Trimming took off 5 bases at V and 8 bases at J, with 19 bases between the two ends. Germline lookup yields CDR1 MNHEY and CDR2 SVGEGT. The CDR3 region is CASSTGGRQVYSPLHF. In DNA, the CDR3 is TGTGCCAGCAGTACTGGGGGACGCCAGGTCTATTCACCCCTCCACTTT.

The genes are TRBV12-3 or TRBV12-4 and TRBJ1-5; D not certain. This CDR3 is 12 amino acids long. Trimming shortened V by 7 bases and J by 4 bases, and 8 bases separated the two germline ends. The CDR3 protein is CASTGLNQPQHF. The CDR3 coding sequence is TGTGCCAGCACAGGCTTGAATCAGCCCCAGCATTTT.

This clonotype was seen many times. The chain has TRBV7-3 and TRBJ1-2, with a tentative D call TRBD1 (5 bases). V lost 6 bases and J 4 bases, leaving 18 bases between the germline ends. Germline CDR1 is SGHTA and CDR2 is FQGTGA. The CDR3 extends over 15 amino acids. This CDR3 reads CASRPDNSPSYGYTF. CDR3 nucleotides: TGTGCCAGCAGGCCGGACAACTCGCCCTCCTATGGCTACACCTTC.